The 30 T cell receptor beta chains below were found in one sample sequenced in a study of blood T cell repertoires in COVID-19. Measured with immunoSEQ multiplex PCR; TCRdb has only the in-frame clones, and not every one. The profile covers about 100,000 clones, with about 80% appearing a single time and around 10% taken by the ten largest. Sequenced sample: peripheral blood. These receptor sequences come from a woman in her 70s with acute or convalescent COVID-19.

The chain uses TRBV7-6 and TRBJ2-7, with 8 nucleotides matching TRBD1. The junction had 6 bases not matched to a gene; V was cut back by 3 bases and J by 2 bases. Per the germline V gene, CDR1 is SGHVS and CDR2 is FNYEAQ. This CDR3 is 15 amino acids long. The CDR3, as DNA: TGTGCCAGCAGCTTTCGGGACAGGCTTACCTACGAGCAGTACGTC. Translated: CASSFRDRLTYEQYV.

CDR3 DNA: TGTGCCTGGAGTGTAGGGGCTCGAAACACCATATATTTT. Amino acids: CAWSVGARNTIYF. The chain uses TRBV30 and TRBJ1-3, with D perhaps matching TRBD1 (5 bases). Per the germline V gene, CDR1 is GTSNPN and CDR2 is SVGIG (reference sequence). V lost 0 bases to trimming and J lost 5 bases, with 8 bases between them. The CDR3 runs to 13 residues.

This clone occurred once. The chain has TRBV7-2 and TRBJ2-1; a possible D gene is TRBD2 (7 bases). This CDR3 spans 13 amino acids. Germline CDR1 is SGHTA and CDR2 is FQGNSA. V gave up 3 bases and J gave up 10 bases, with 13 bases separating them. CDR3 bases: TGTGCCAGCAGCTTTTCGGGGGGCCAGGAGCAGTTCTTC. Translation: CASSFSGGQEQFF.

CDR3 loop: CASSYATGYGYTF. The CDR3 DNA reads TGTGCCAGCAGTTACGCGACAGGGTATGGCTACACCTTC. The chain couples TRBV6-5 to TRBJ1-2; TRBD1 matches at 7 bases. The CDR3 totals 13 residues. V lost 2 bases and J lost 5; bases outside the gene matches: 2. CDR1 and CDR2 from the germline V gene are MNHEY and SVGAGI.

This chain connects TRBV7-9 to TRBJ1-1, with a tentative D call TRBD1 (6 bases). This CDR3 is 14 amino acids long. The germline V gene has CDR1 SEHNR and CDR2 FQNEAQ (reference sequence). Between the trimmed V and J ends, which lost 5 bases and 8 bases, there was a span of 18 bases. CDR3 amino acids: CASSRLRGHEEAFF. The DNA for the CDR3 is TGTGCCAGCAGCCGATTACGGGGACACGAAGAAGCTTTCTTT.

The rearrangement uses TRBV10-3 and TRBJ2-3; 8 bases are a match to TRBD2. Germline values: CDR1 ENHRY, CDR2 SYGVKD. The CDR3 totals 15 residues. J gave up 1 base and V 3 bases, and 3 bases lay outside the gene matches. The CDR3 nucleotides read TGTGCCATCAGTGATCGGGGGGGCGGCACAGATACGCAGTATTTT. It yields the protein CAISDRGGGTDTQYF.

The chain combines TRBV6-6 with TRBJ1-1; D is unresolved. The V end lost 6 bases, the J end lost 0 bases, and 8 bases lay between the germline ends. The CDR3 sequence is 13 residues long. The germline CDR1 and CDR2 sequences are MNHNY and SVGAGI (reference sequence). The CDR3 DNA reads as TGTGCCAGCAGGGGCGTGGTGAACACTGAAGCTTTCTTT. As protein: CASRGVVNTEAFF.

The rearrangement uses TRBV15 and TRBJ2-2, with 12 bases matching TRBD2. The CDR3 loop spans 16 amino acids. V gave up 0 bases and J gave up 5 bases; unmatched junction bases: 1. Germline V gene data show CDR1 as LNHNV and CDR2 as YYDKDF (reference sequence). The CDR3 reads CATSRDLAGGTGELFF. The CDR3 DNA sequence: TGTGCCACCAGCAGAGACCTAGCGGGGGGGACCGGGGAGCTGTTTTTT.

V gene TRBV27 combines with J gene TRBJ1-1; TRBD1 agrees at 10 bases. This CDR3 is 15 amino acids long. V was pared by 4 bases and J by 4 bases, with 6 bases of the junction left unmatched. CDR1 is MNHEY and CDR2 is SMNVEV in the germline V gene (reference sequence). CDR3 in DNA: TGTGCCAGCAGTTCCCGACAGGGGGCGCTCACTGAAGCTTTCTTT. Translated: CASSSRQGALTEAFF.

This chain's CDR3 is CASSPEGDRGSGYTF. The DNA for the CDR3 is TGTGCCAGCAGCCCGGAGGGGGACAGGGGTTCTGGCTACACCTTC. The chain joins TRBV3-1 (or the pseudogene TRBV3-2) to TRBJ1-2; 10 bases agree with TRBD1. CDR3 length: 15 amino acids. The germline CDR1 and CDR2 sequences are LGHDT and YNNKEL (reference sequence). Trimming cost V 4 bases and J 7 bases; bases outside gene matches: 9.

The chain combines TRBV30 with TRBJ1-2; tentative D call: TRBD1 (5 bases). Germline lookup yields CDR1 GTSNPN and CDR2 SVGIG (reference sequence). V lost 0 bases, J lost 7 bases, and 15 bases lay in between. The CDR3 length is 14 residues. CDR3 coding DNA: TGTGCCTGGAGTGTTGGTGGGGGGGGTCTTGGCTACACCTTC. Its protein product is CAWSVGGGGLGYTF.

With respect to this clone: A junction end diverges from the germline sequence, so it may reflect a read error. The chain combines TRBV11-2 with TRBJ2-3; no firm D call. This CDR3 comprises 16 residues. Germline V CDR1 and CDR2: SGHAT, FQNNGV. CDR3 in DNA: TGTGCCAGCAGCTTCCAGCCGGGTTATGGCACTGATACGCAGTATTTT. Amino acid sequence: CASSFQPGYGTDTQYF.

The chain uses TRBV28 and TRBJ1-3; D perhaps matches TRBD1 (5 bases). The CDR3 contains 13 residues. The germline V gene encodes CDR1 MDHEN and CDR2 SYDVKM. With 6 bases removed from V and 4 bases from J, the gap between germline ends came to 10 bases. The CDR3 reads CASRYPGGNTIYF. The CDR3 DNA reads as TGTGCCAGCAGGTACCCAGGGGGAAACACCATATATTTT.

The J gene is TRBJ1-2, the V gene TRBV7-9; 7 positions agree with TRBD1. The germline gives CDR1 SEHNR, CDR2 FQNEAQ (reference sequence). The CDR3 totals 17 residues. Trimming at V came to 5 bases and at J to 0 bases, leaving 12 bases not matched to a gene. The CDR3 is CASSRYRGLDTNYGYTF. The CDR3 DNA reads TGTGCCAGCAGCCGATACAGGGGACTCGACACTAACTATGGCTACACCTTC. Complete variable domain (other parts from reference TRBV7-9 and TRBJ1-2): DTGVSQNPRHKITKRGQNVTFRCDPISEHNRLYWYRQTLGQGPEFLTYFQNEAQLEKSRLLSDRFSAERPKGSFSTLEIQRTEQGDSAMYLCASSRYRGLDTNYGYTFGSGTRLTVV.

The rearrangement links TRBV5-4 to TRBJ1-1; 11 positions agree with TRBD1. Unmatched junction bases numbered 7, after V lost 5 bases and J lost 1 base. CDR3 length: 16 amino acids. Looked up from germline, CDR1 is SGHNT and CDR2 is YYREEE (reference sequence). The CDR3 sequence is CASRLGQGARNTEAFF. CDR3 nucleotide sequence: TGTGCCAGCAGACTCGGACAGGGGGCACGGAACACTGAAGCTTTCTTT.

This chain uses TRBV4-3 with TRBJ2-5; maybe TRBD2 (5 bases). The CDR3 covers 15 residues. V shed 0 bases and J shed 0 bases, with 8 bases lying between them. The germline CDR1 and CDR2 sequences are LGHNA and YSLEER. The CDR3 nucleotides are TGCGCCAGCAGCCAAGAAACGGGGTACCAAGAGACCCAGTACTTC. Protein: CASSQETGYQETQYF.

CDR3 sequence (DNA): TGTGCCAGTAGTATGTCAGGCAATTCTGGAAACACCATATATTTT. It is translated as CASSMSGNSGNTIYF. V gene TRBV19 combines with J gene TRBJ1-3; D ambiguous. The CDR3 is made up of 15 amino acids. Germline CDR1 and CDR2: LNHDA and SQIVND (reference sequence). Trimming shortened V by 3 bases and J by 1 base, and 10 bases separated the two germline ends. The full variable domain, rest sourced from reference TRBV19 and TRBJ1-3, is DGGITQSPKYLFRKEGQNVTLSCEQNLNHDAMYWYRQDPGQGLRLIYYSQIVNDFQKGDIAEGYSVSREKKESFPLTVTSAQKNPTAFYLCASSMSGNSGNTIYFGEGSWLTVV.

V usage is TRBV15 and J usage is TRBJ1-2; unclear D gene. The CDR3 runs to 15 residues. Trimming stripped 1 base from V and 4 bases from J, with 13 bases between. Germline lookup yields CDR1 LNHNV and CDR2 YYDKDF (reference sequence). The CDR3, as DNA: TGTGCCACCAGCAGAGCAGGAGAGGGCAGCTATGGCTACACCTTC. Translated, it gives CATSRAGEGSYGYTF.

This clone was recorded only once. The gene calls are TRBV28 and TRBJ1-5, with 9 bases that match TRBD1. The germline V gene has CDR1 MDHEN and CDR2 SYDVKM. The length of the CDR3 is 16 residues. V was clipped by 4 bases and J by 4 bases; unmatched bases: 8. CDR3 sequence reads: CASSWAGQGRNQPQHF. DNA of the CDR3: TGTGCCAGCAGTTGGGCTGGACAGGGGAGAAATCAGCCCCAGCATTTT.

The chain joins TRBV19 to TRBJ1-5, with 7 bases matching TRBD1. CDR3 length equals 14 residues. After removal of 6 bases from V and 4 bases from J, the junction contained 6 bases not matched to a gene. Looked up from germline, CDR1 is LNHDA and CDR2 is SQIVND (reference sequence). CDR3 nucleotides: TGTGCCAGTAGGGACAGGTTCGGGAATCAGCCCCAGCATTTT. This translates into CASRDRFGNQPQHF.

The V and J genes are TRBV19 and TRBJ2-7; D unresolved. This CDR3 spans 14 amino acids. The V and J ends lost 1 base and 5 bases respectively, with 12 bases between them. Germline CDR1 and CDR2: LNHDA and SQIVND (reference sequence). CDR3 amino acids: CASSIAAGTDEQYF. The CDR3 coding sequence is TGTGCCAGTAGTATAGCGGCAGGCACTGACGAGCAGTACTTC.

This clone was detected only a few times. The genes are TRBV14 and TRBJ1-5; D unresolved. The CDR3 spans 19 residues. Trimming stripped 4 bases from V and 0 bases from J, with 22 bases between. The germline V gene has CDR1 SGHDN and CDR2 FVKESK. CDR3 nucleotide sequence: TGTGCCAGCAGCCCACTTATCCATTTAGTAATAACTAGCAATCAGCCCCAGCATTTT. It translates to CASSPLIHLVITSNQPQHF.

The chain combines TRBV11-3 with TRBJ2-3, with 7 bases identical to TRBD2. Germline CDR1 SGHNT, CDR2 YENEEA. The CDR3 covers 13 residues. J was trimmed by 8 bases and V by 3 bases; bases with no gene match: 5. This chain's CDR3 is CASSFQSGTTQYF. CDR3 sequence (DNA): TGTGCCAGCAGCTTTCAAAGCGGGACTACGCAGTATTTT.

Remarks on this clone: Distinct nucleotide sequences in the sample also encode this CDR3. V and J are TRBV6-5 and TRBJ1-1; 8 bases fit TRBD1. This CDR3 is built from 14 residues. Germline V lookup: CDR1 MNHEY, CDR2 SVGAGI. V lost 4 bases and J lost 1; bases outside the gene matches: 2. CDR3 amino acids: CASSSGTGNTEAFF. In DNA, the CDR3 is TGTGCCAGCAGTTCCGGGACAGGGAACACTGAAGCTTTCTTT.

The chain is built from TRBV19 and TRBJ1-5; D gene ambiguous. CDR3 size: 16 residues. Germline V gene lookup returns CDR1 LNHDA and CDR2 SQIVND (reference sequence). Trimming removed 3 bases at V and 7 bases at J, with 19 bases between. For the CDR3, the DNA is TGTGCCAGTAGTATTTCGCCAGGCCCCTCGGGACAGCCCCAGCATTTT. It yields the protein CASSISPGPSGQPQHF.

The chain combines TRBV18 with TRBJ2-5, with D possibly matching TRBD1 (6 bases). The CDR3 totals 14 residues. Germline CDR1 is KGHSH and CDR2 is LQKENI. Deletions cut 1 base from V and 5 bases from J, with 11 bases between. CDR3 in amino acids: CASSPRGGPETQYF. CDR3 coding DNA: TGTGCCAGCTCACCACGAGGGGGTCCCGAGACCCAGTACTTC.

This rearrangement joins TRBV7-2 to TRBJ2-7, with D possibly matching TRBD2 (6 bases). The CDR3 consists of 13 residues. The V end was cut by 5 bases, the J end by 0 bases, with 8 bases between. The germline V gene encodes CDR1 SGHTA and CDR2 FQGNSA. The CDR3 DNA reads as TGTGCCAGCAGCACGGGACTCTCCTACGAGCAGTACGTC. Translated: CASSTGLSYEQYV.

The genes are TRBV10-3 and TRBJ2-5, with 7 bases lining up with TRBD1. Germline values: CDR1 ENHRY, CDR2 SYGVKD. The CDR3 contains 14 residues. Unmatched junction bases numbered 3, after V lost 3 bases and J lost 2 bases. CDR3: CAISEGRGQETQYF. As DNA, the CDR3 is TGTGCCATCAGTGAAGGCAGGGGGCAAGAGACCCAGTACTTC.

J is TRBJ2-7 and V is TRBV2; D not resolved. V was pared by 7 bases and J by 2 bases, with 9 bases between. CDR1 and CDR2 from the germline V gene are SNHLY and FYNNEI. The CDR3 extends over 12 amino acids. The CDR3 loop is CASNTVAYEQYV. The CDR3 coding sequence is TGTGCCAGCAATACAGTGGCCTACGAGCAGTACGTC.

V and J are TRBV9 and TRBJ2-1; D is perhaps TRBD2 (7 bases). In germline, CDR1 is SGDLS, CDR2 YYNGEE. The V gene lost 3 bases and the J gene lost 2 bases, with 15 bases spanning the gap. This CDR3 has 16 residues. The CDR3 protein is CASSGGGAVAYNEQFF. The CDR3 DNA reads as TGTGCCAGCAGCGGTGGGGGGGCCGTAGCCTACAATGAGCAGTTCTTC.